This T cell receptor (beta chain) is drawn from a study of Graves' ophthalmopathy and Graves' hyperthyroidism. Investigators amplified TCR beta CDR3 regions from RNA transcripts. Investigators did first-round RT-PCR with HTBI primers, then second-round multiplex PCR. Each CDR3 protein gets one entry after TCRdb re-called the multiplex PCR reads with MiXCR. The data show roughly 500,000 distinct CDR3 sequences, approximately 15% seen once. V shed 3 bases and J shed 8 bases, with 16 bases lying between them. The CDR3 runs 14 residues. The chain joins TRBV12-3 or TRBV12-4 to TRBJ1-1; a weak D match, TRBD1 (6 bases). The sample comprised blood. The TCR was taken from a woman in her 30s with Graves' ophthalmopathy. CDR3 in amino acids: CASSLGGAAAEAFF. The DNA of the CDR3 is TGTGCCAGCAGTTTGGGGGGGGCCGCCGCAGAAGCTTTCTTT.